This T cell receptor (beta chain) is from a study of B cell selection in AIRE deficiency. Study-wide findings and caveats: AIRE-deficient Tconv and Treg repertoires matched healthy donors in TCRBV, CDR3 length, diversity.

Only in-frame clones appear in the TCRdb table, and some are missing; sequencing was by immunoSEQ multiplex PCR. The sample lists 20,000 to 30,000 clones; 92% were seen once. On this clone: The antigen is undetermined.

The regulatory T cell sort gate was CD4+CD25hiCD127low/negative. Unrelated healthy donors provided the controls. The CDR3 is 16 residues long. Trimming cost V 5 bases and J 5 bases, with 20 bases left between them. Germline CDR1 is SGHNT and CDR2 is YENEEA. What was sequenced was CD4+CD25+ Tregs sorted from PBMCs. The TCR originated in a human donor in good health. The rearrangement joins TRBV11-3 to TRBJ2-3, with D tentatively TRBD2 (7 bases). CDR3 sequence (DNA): TGTGCCAGCAGCCCCGGATGGGGGGGGGCGGTAGATACGCAGTATTTT. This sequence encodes CASSPGWGGAVDTQYF.